This T cell receptor beta chain was observed in a study of early T cells in non-severe SARS-CoV-2 infection. Study information: Sequencing used unsorted whole-blood bulk RNA, so chains lack pairing.

Tagging with unique molecular identifiers was applied to individual cDNA molecules. TCRdb recomputed calls from the 5' RACE reads with MiXCR, one row per CDR3 protein. The sample gives 40,000 to 55,000 distinct CDR3 sequences, approximately 9.4% of which show up once; roughly 8.3% is in the top ten. Study-level points and caveats: Anti-spike CD8 responses were favored by VDJdb matching, which missed private and CD4 specificities.

Germline CDR1 reads DFQATT; CDR2 reads SNEGSKA (reference sequence). The CDR3 covers 14 residues. V gave up 6 bases and J gave up 2 bases, with 17 bases separating them. The table lists this clonotype with many counts. Its antigen is unidentified. The sequenced sample consisted of whole blood. The sequence came from an adult who was a healthcare worker with PCR-confirmed SARS-CoV-2 infection or an uninfected control (not recorded which). This chain links TRBV20-1 with TRBJ2-7; D is perhaps TRBD1 (6 bases). In DNA form, the CDR3 reads TGCAGTGCCAGAATCAGCAGGGGTACCTACGAGCAGTACTTC. It encodes CSARISRGTYEQYF.